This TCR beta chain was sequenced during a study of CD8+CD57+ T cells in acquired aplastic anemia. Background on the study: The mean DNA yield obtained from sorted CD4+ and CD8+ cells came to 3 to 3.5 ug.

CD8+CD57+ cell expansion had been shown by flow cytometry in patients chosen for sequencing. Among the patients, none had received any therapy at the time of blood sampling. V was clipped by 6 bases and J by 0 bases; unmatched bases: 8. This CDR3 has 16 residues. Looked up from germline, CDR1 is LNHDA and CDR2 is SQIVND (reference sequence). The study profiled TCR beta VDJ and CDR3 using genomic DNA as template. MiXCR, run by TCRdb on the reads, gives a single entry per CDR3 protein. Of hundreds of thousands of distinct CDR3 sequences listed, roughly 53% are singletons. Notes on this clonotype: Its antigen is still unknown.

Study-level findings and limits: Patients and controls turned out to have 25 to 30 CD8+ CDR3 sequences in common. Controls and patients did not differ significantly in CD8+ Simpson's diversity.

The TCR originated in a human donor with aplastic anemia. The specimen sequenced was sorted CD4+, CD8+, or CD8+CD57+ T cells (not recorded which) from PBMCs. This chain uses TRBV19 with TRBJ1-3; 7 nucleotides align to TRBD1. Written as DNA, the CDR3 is TGTGCCAGTAGACCAGACAGGGCCCACTCTGGAAACACCATATATTTT. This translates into CASRPDRAHSGNTIYF.